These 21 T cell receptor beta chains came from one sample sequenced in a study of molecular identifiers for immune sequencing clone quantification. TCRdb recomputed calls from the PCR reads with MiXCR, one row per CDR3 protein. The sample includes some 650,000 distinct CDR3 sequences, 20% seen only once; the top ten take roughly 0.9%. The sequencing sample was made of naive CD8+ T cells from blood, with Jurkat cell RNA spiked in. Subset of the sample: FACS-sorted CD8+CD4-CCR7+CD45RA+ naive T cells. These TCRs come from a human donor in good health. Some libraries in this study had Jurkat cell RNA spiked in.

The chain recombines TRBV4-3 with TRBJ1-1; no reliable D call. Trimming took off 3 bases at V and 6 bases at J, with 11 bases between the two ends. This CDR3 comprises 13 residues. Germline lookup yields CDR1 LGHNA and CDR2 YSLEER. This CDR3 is CASSHLPDAEAFF. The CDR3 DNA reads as TGCGCCAGCAGCCATTTGCCGGACGCTGAAGCTTTCTTT.

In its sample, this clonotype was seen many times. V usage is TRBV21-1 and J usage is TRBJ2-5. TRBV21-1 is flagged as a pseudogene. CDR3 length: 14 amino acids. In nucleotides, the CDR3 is TGTGCCAGCACCAAAAGTTGGCGTCAAGAGACCCAGTACTTC. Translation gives CASTKSWRQETQYF.

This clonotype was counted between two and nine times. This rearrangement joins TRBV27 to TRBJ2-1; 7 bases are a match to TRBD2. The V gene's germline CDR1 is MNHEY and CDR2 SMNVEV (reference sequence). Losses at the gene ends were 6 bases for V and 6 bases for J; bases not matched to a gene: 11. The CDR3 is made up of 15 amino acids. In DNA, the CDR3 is TGTGCCAGCAGCCCAAGCGGGACCCCTGGCAATGAGCAGTTCTTC. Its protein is CASSPSGTPGNEQFF.

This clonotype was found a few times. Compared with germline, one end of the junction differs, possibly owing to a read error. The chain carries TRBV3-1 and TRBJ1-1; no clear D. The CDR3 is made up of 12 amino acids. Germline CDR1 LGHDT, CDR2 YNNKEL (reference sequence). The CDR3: CASSPGVTEALF. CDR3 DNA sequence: TGTGCCAGCAGCCCGGGAGTCACTGAAGCTCTCTTT. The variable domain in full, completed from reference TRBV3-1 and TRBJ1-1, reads DTAVSQTPKYLVTQMGNDKSIKCEQNLGHDTMYWYKQDSKKFLKIMFSYNNKELIINETVPNRFSPKSPDKAHLNLHINSLELGDSAVYFCASSPGVTEALFGQGTRLTVV.

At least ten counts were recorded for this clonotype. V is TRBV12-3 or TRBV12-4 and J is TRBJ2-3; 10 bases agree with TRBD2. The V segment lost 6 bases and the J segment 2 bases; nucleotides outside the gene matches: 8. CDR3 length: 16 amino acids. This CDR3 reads CASSPATSGPTDTQYF. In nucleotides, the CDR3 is TGTGCCAGCAGCCCGGCGACTAGCGGGCCCACAGATACGCAGTATTTT.

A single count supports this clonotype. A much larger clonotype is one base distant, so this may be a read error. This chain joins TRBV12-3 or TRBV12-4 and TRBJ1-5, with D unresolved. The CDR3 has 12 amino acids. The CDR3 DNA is TGTACCAGCAGTGAGCCGGGTCAGCCCCAGCATTTT. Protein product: CTSSEPGQPQHF.

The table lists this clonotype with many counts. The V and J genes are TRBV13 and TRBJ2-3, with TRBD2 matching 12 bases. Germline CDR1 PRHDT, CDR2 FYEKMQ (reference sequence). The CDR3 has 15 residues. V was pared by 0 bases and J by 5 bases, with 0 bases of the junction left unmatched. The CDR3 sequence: CASSLGLAGGDTQYF. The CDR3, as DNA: TGTGCCAGCAGCTTAGGACTAGCGGGGGGAGATACGCAGTATTTT. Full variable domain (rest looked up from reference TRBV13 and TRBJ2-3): AAGVIQSPRHLIKEKRETATLKCYPIPRHDTVYWYQQGPGQDPQFLISFYEKMQSDKGSIPDRFSAQQFSDYHSELNMSSLELGDSALYFCASSLGLAGGDTQYFGPGTRLTVL.

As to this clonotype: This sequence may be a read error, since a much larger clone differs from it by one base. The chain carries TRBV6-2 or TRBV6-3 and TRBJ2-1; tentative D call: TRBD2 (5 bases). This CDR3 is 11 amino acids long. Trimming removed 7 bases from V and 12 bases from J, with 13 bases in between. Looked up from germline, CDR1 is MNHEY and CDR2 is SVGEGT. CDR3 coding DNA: TGTGCCAGCAACTACGGAGGAGGGCAGTTCTTC. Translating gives CASNYGGGQFF.

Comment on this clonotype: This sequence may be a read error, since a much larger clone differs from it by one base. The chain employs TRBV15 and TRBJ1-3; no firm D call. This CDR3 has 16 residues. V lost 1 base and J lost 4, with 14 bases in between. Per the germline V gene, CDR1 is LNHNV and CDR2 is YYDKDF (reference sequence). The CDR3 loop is CATSRARGIFGNTIYF. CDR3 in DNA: TGTGCCACCAGCAGAGCCCGGGGAATTTTCGGAAACACCATATATTTT. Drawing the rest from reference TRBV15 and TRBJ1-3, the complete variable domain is DAMVIQNPRYQVTQFGKPVTLSCSQTLNHNVMYWYQQKSSQAPKLLFHYYDKDFNNEADTPDNFQSRRPNTSFCFLDIRSPGLGDTAMYLCATSRARGIFGNTIYFGEGSWLTVV.

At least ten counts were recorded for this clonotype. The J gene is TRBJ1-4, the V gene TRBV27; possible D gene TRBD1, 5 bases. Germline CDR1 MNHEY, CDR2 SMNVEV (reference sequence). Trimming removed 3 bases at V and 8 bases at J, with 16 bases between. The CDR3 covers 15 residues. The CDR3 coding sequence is TGTGCCAGCAGTTTGGGGGGGGGGTTGGACGAAAAACTGTTTTTT. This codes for CASSLGGGLDEKLFF.

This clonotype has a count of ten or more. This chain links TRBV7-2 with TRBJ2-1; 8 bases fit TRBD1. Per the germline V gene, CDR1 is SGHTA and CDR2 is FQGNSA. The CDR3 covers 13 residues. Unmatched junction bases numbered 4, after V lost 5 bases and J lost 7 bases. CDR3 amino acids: CASSPDRVNEQFF. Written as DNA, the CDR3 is TGTGCCAGCAGCCCGGACAGGGTAAATGAGCAGTTCTTC.

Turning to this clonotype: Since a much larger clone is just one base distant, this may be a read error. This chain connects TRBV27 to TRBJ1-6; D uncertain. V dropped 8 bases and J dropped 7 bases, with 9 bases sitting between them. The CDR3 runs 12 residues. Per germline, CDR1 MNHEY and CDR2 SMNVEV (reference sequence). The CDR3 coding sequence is TGTGCCAGCGGGCAGCTAAATTCACCCCTCCACTTT. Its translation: CASGQLNSPLHF.

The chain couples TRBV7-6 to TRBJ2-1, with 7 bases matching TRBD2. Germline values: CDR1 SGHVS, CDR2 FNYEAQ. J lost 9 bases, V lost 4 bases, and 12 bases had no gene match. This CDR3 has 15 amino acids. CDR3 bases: TGTGCCAGCAGCTACGCCCGAACCGGGACTACTGAGCAGTTCTTC. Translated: CASSYARTGTTEQFF.

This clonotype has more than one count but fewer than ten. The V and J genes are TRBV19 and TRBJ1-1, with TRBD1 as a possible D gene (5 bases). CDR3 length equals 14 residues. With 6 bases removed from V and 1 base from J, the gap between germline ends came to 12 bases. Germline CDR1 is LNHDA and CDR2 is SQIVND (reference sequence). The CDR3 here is CASSQQDTNTEAFF. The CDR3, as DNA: TGTGCCAGTAGCCAACAGGATACGAACACTGAAGCTTTCTTT.

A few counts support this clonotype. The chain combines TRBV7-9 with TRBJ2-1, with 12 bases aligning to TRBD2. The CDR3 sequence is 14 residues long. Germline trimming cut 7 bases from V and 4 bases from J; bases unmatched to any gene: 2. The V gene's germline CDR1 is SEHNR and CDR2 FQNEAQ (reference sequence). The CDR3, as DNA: TGTGCCAGCATCCTAGCGGGGGGGTACAATGAGCAGTTCTTC. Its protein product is CASILAGGYNEQFF.

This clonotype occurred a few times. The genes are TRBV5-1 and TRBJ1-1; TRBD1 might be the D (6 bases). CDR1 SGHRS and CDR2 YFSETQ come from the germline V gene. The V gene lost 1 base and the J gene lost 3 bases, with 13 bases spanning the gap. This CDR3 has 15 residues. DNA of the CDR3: TGCGCCAGCAGCTTGCACAGGGCGGTCGACACTGAAGCTTTCTTT. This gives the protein CASSLHRAVDTEAFF.

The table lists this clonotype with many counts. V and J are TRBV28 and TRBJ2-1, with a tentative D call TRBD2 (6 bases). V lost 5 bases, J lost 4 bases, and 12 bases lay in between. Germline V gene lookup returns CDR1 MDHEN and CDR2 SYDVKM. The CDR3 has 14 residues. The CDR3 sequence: CASSPAREYNEQFF. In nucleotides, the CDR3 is TGTGCCAGCAGTCCGGCCCGGGAGTACAATGAGCAGTTCTTC.

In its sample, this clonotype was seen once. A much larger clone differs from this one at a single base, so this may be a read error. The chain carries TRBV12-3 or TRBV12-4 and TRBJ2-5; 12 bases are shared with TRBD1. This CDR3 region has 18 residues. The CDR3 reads CAGSPGQGAYSWQETQYF. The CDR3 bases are TGTGCCGGCAGTCCGGGACAGGGGGCTTATTCGTGGCAAGAGACCCAGTACTTC.

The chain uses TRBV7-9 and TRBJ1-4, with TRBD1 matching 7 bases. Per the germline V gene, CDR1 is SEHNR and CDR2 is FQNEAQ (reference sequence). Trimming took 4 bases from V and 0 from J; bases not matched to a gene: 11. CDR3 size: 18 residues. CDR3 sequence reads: CASSSGTALTTTNEKLFF. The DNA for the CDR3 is TGTGCCAGCAGCTCCGGGACAGCCCTGACAACAACTAATGAAAAACTGTTTTTT.

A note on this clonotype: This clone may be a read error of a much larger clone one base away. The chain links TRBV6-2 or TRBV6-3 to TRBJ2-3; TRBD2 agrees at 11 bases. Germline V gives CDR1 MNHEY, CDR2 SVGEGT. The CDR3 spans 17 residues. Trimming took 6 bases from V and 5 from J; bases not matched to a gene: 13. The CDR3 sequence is CASRPRSSGGPGDTQYF. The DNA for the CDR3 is TGTGCCAGCAGACCCCGGTCTAGCGGGGGGCCGGGAGATACGCAGTATTTT.

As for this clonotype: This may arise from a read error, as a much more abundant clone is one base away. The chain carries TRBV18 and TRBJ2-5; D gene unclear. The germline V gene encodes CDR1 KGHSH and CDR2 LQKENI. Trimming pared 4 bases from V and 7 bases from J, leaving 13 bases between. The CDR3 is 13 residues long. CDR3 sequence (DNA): TGTGCCAGCTCACATATTAAGGAAGGGACCCAGTACTTC. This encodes CASSHIKEGTQYF.